A few counts support the clone carrying this TCR beta chain. The junction shows a germline mismatch at one end, possibly a read error. This entry is derived from a study of cytomegalovirus exposure and HLA in healthy donors. Germline V gene sequence: CDR1 MNHNS, CDR2 SASEGT. This CDR3 is built from 13 residues. Vbeta (60) and Jbeta (13) primers were used in the PCR. TCRdb keeps only in-frame clones here, not all; method: immunoSEQ multiplex PCR. The profile shows fewer than 200,000 clones, roughly 87% of them singletons. Sequencing was carried out using PBMCs. This TCR was sampled from a girl aged 10-17 years in good health and CMV-seropositive. The V and J genes are TRBV6-1 and TRBJ1-3, with D hard to call. The CDR3 loop is CGSSASSGNTIYF. Here the CDR3 DNA reads TGCGGATCGTCAGCGAGCTCTGGAAACACCATATATTTT.